These 21 T cell receptor beta chains originate from one sample sequenced in a study of Graves' ophthalmopathy and Graves' hyperthyroidism. For repertoire sequencing, the TCR beta CDR3 regions were amplified from RNA transcripts. The workflow started with a first-round RT-PCR run with HTBI primers and then moved on to a second-round multiplex PCR. Each CDR3 protein gets one entry after TCRdb re-called the multiplex PCR reads with MiXCR. The data contain 900,000 to 1,200,000 distinct CDR3 sequences, about 35% of them singletons. Sequences were obtained from peripheral blood or thyroid tissue (not recorded which). The receptor set was obtained from an adult man with Graves' hyperthyroidism.

V and J are TRBV11-2 and TRBJ2-2, with D maybe TRBD1 (6 bases). CDR1 SGHAT and CDR2 FQNNGV come from the germline V gene. CDR3 length: 16 amino acids. V dropped 6 bases and J dropped 4 bases, with 18 bases sitting between them. This CDR3 is CASSPGGVTLTGELFF. The CDR3 DNA follows: TGTGCCAGCAGTCCTGGGGGCGTCACTCTCACCGGGGAGCTGTTTTTT.

This clonotype was counted once. Being one base from a much bigger clone, this may be a read error. The chain employs TRBV19 and TRBJ1-5; perhaps TRBD1 as D (5 bases). Germline assignment: CDR1 LNHDA and CDR2 SQIVND (reference sequence). The CDR3 length is 15 residues. CDR3 protein: CASSIERDRNQPRHF. The CDR3 nucleotides read TGTGCCAGTAGTATAGAGCGGGACCGCAATCAGCCCCGGCATTTT.

The V gene is TRBV10-3, the J gene TRBJ1-2, with 7 positions matching TRBD1. The CDR3 sequence is 14 residues long. V shed 10 bases, J shed 8 bases, and the junction held 16 bases outside the gene matches. Germline V gene lookup returns CDR1 ENHRY and CDR2 SYGVKD. The CDR3 here is CATGPGQQFGGYTF. As DNA, the CDR3 is TGTGCCACCGGCCCGGGACAGCAATTCGGCGGCTACACCTTC.

As regards this clonotype: Mismatch with germline at one junction end may stem from a read error. The J gene is TRBJ1-5, the V gene TRBV10-3, with D tentatively TRBD1 (5 bases). Looked up from germline, CDR1 is ENHRY and CDR2 is SYGVKD. The CDR3 spans 15 residues. The CDR3 sequence is CASSYGWQGGWPQHF. DNA of the CDR3: TGTGCCAGCAGTTACGGTTGGCAGGGCGGGTGGCCCCAGCATTTT.

CDR3 sequence (DNA): TGTGCCAGCAGTAGTTCAGGGCCCCTAGAGACCCAGTACTTC. It is translated as CASSSSGPLETQYF. V gene TRBV12-3 or TRBV12-4 combines with J gene TRBJ2-5; maybe TRBD1 (5 bases). Trimming pared 5 bases from V and 4 bases from J, leaving 14 bases between. This CDR3 is built from 14 residues.

The chain combines TRBV10-3 with TRBJ1-1; D gene ambiguous. The V gene lost 7 bases and the J gene lost 5 bases, with 11 bases spanning the gap. CDR3 length: 12 residues. Germline lookup yields CDR1 ENHRY and CDR2 SYGVKD. The CDR3, as DNA: TGTGCCATCAAATACCCTGGGACTGAAGCTTTCTTT. It translates to CAIKYPGTEAFF.

About this clonotype itself: A clone one base away is much larger, so this may be a read error. The V call is TRBV5-1, the J call TRBJ1-2; a weak D match, TRBD1 (6 bases). V lost 1 base and J lost 5, with 15 bases in between. This CDR3 is 15 amino acids long. Germline values: CDR1 SGHRS, CDR2 YFSETQ. The CDR3 region has the DNA TGCGCCAGCAGCTTGTTCGGGGCAGGGGCGTATGGCTACACCTTC. Residues: CASSLFGAGAYGYTF.

This clonotype was recorded many times. This sequence joins TRBV10-3 and TRBJ1-5, with a possible D match to TRBD1 (6 bases). Per germline, CDR1 ENHRY and CDR2 SYGVKD. The CDR3 runs to 14 residues. The V gene lost 6 bases and the J gene lost 4 bases, with 13 bases spanning the gap. The CDR3 protein is CAIRDSQGNQPQHF. In DNA, the CDR3 is TGTGCCATCAGAGATTCACAGGGAAATCAGCCCCAGCATTTT.

The V gene is TRBV19, the J gene TRBJ1-6; perhaps TRBD1 as D (6 bases). Trimming took 7 bases from V and 5 from J, leaving 15 bases between them. Germline CDR1 LNHDA, CDR2 SQIVND (reference sequence). This CDR3 is built from 15 residues. This CDR3 reads CASIGQPKDNSPLHF. For the CDR3, the DNA is TGTGCCAGTATCGGACAGCCAAAAGATAATTCACCCCTCCACTTT.

The rearrangement uses TRBV4-1 and TRBJ2-5; a possible D gene is TRBD1 (5 bases). V shed 3 bases and J shed 4 bases, with 15 bases lying between them. Germline V gene lookup returns CDR1 MGHRA and CDR2 YSYEKL. The CDR3 runs 15 residues. Here the CDR3 DNA reads TGCGCCAGCAGCCACTCCAGGGAACGAGGAGAGACCCAGTACTTC. This codes for CASSHSRERGETQYF.

The J gene is TRBJ2-2, the V gene TRBV2, with D perhaps matching TRBD1 or TRBD2 (5 bases each). Trimming left V 7 bases short and J 5 bases short, with 17 bases between. The CDR3 totals 15 residues. Per germline, CDR1 SNHLY and CDR2 FYNNEI. The CDR3 DNA reads TGTGCCAGCACCGAATTACAGGAGGTGACCGGGGAGCTGTTTTTT. Its translation is CASTELQEVTGELFF.

Many counts were recorded for this clonotype. V gene TRBV29-1 combines with J gene TRBJ1-2, with 10 bases matching TRBD1. This CDR3 is 14 amino acids long. The V and J ends lost 3 bases and 8 bases, in that order; junction bases with no gene match: 9. Germline V gene sequence: CDR1 SQVTM, CDR2 ANQGSEA. CDR3 region: CSVDTPTGGTGYTF. In DNA form, the CDR3 reads TGCAGCGTTGATACCCCGACAGGGGGCACGGGCTACACCTTC.

A note on this clonotype: This may be a read error, as it is one base from a much larger clone. The chain carries TRBV7-2 and TRBJ2-7, with 11 bases identical to TRBD1. This CDR3 has 16 amino acids. Germline assignment: CDR1 SGHTA and CDR2 FQGNSA. CDR3 amino acids: CASSFLDRGRRDEQCF. For the CDR3, the DNA is TGTGCCAGCAGCTTCTTGGACAGGGGGCGCAGGGACGAGCAGTGCTTC.

The chain couples TRBV28 to TRBJ1-6, with no clear D. The germline gives CDR1 MDHEN, CDR2 SYDVKM. V lost 3 bases and J 0 bases, leaving 9 bases between the germline ends. CDR3 length: 16 amino acids. The CDR3 nucleotides read TGTGCCAGCAGTTTCTCACTTAGCTCCTATAATTCACCCCTCCACTTT. Its protein product is CASSFSLSSYNSPLHF.

Comment on this clonotype: Sequence at one end of the junction differs from germline and may be a read error. The rearrangement uses TRBV25-1 and TRBJ1-5; D gene uncertain. Germline CDR1 MGHDK, CDR2 SYGVNS. The CDR3 loop spans 15 amino acids. CDR3 protein: CASSTGRGSSQPQHF. The CDR3 DNA reads as TGTGCCAGCAGTACCGGGCGGGGTAGCAGTCAGCCCCAGCATTTT.

V usage is TRBV29-1 and J usage is TRBJ2-7, with TRBD2 matching 7 bases. CDR3 size: 10 residues. Germline V CDR1 and CDR2: SQVTM, ANQGSEA. CDR3 loop: CTHTDGGTYF. DNA for the CDR3: TGCACCCACACCGACGGGGGGACGTACTTC.

The chain couples TRBV25-1 to TRBJ2-7; 9 bases match TRBD1. The CDR3 consists of 15 residues. Germline V lookup: CDR1 MGHDK, CDR2 SYGVNS. V dropped 2 bases and J dropped 2; count of bases not matched to a gene: 4. CDR3 nucleotides: TGTGCCAGCAGTGAACCCACAGGGGGCACCTACGAGCAGTACTTC. Translated: CASSEPTGGTYEQYF.

J is TRBJ2-3 and V is TRBV24-1; tentative D call: TRBD1 (5 bases). This CDR3 region has 16 residues. Trimming took off 0 bases at V and 3 bases at J, with 12 bases between the two ends. Germline CDR1 and CDR2: KGHDR and SFDVKD. In DNA form, the CDR3 reads TGTGCCACCAGTGATTTGTTTGAGCCAGGGACAGATACGCAGTATTTT. It translates to CATSDLFEPGTDTQYF.

This clonotype was detected many times. This chain joins TRBV2 and TRBJ2-5, with 11 bases matching TRBD2. The CDR3 runs 15 residues. With 6 bases clipped from V and 3 bases from J, the junction kept 6 bases outside the gene matches. Germline values: CDR1 SNHLY, CDR2 FYNNEI. The CDR3 is CASSAMGLAEETQYF. The CDR3 DNA sequence: TGTGCCAGCAGCGCAATGGGACTAGCGGAAGAGACCCAGTACTTC. Full variable domain (outside the CDR3, taken from reference TRBV2 and TRBJ2-5): EPEVTQTPSHQVTQMGQEVILRCVPISNHLYFYWYRQILGQKVEFLVSFYNNEISEKSEIFDDQFSVERPDGSNFTLKIRSTKLEDSAMYFCASSAMGLAEETQYFGPGTRLLVL.

This clonotype was picked up a small number of times. The DNA of the CDR3 is TGTGCCAGCAGCCCCAGGGAGGTTGGCCTTTGGCAGCCCCAGCATTTT. Translation gives CASSPREVGLWQPQHF. The chain is built from TRBV6-2 or TRBV6-3 and TRBJ1-5; perhaps TRBD1 as D (5 bases). This CDR3 is built from 16 residues. The V end was cut by 6 bases, the J end by 7 bases, with 22 bases between. The germline V gene encodes CDR1 MNHEY and CDR2 SVGEGT.

This rearrangement joins TRBV2 to TRBJ2-7; TRBD2 might be the D (5 bases). Per germline, CDR1 SNHLY and CDR2 FYNNEI. V lost 3 bases, J lost 0 bases, and 6 bases lay in between. There are 13 residues in the CDR3. CDR3 in amino acids: CASSDEGSYEQYF. As DNA, the CDR3 is TGTGCCAGCAGTGACGAGGGCTCCTACGAGCAGTACTTC.